This TCR beta chain came from a study of blood T cell repertoires in COVID-19. Study as a whole: Donors in the United States, Italy and Spain gave samples during acute or convalescent COVID-19.

TCRdb's table, derived via immunoSEQ multiplex PCR, lists solely in-frame clones and lacks some. The sample holds approximately 150,000 clones; around 80% are singletons and the top ten take about 8.4%. Germline values: CDR1 LNHNV, CDR2 YYDKDF (reference sequence). The CDR3 totals 14 residues. The V end was cut by 0 bases, the J end by 6 bases, with 6 bases between. The J gene is TRBJ1-6, the V gene TRBV15; D is uncertain. The sample comprised peripheral blood. The origin of this receptor is a woman aged 70-85 years with acute or convalescent COVID-19. CDR3 sequence (DNA): TGTGCCACCAGCAGAGATATGGCTAATTCACCCCTCCACTTT. Encoded protein: CATSRDMANSPLHF.